One sample yielded the 9 T cell receptor beta chains listed below, sequenced in a study of blood T cells in healthy people across ages. Primed by a sample-barcoded 5' primer and a J-beta primer mix, a second PCR proceeded for 7 to 11 cycles. TCRdb itself ran the 5' RACE reads through MiXCR, one entry per CDR3 protein. Of almost 1 million distinct CDR3 sequences in the sample, just over 50% were seen once. The sequencing input was blood. Source of these receptors: a woman aged 55-70 years in good health.

About this clonotype itself: At one boundary the junction diverges from the germline segment, which might be a read error. This chain joins TRBV2 and TRBJ1-6; a weak D match, TRBD1 (6 bases). CDR1 is SNHLY, CDR2 FYNNEI, per germline. The CDR3 contains 17 residues. In DNA form, the CDR3 reads TGTGCCGGCAGTGAGGGACACCCGAGCTCCTATAATTCACCCCTCCACTTT. The encoded protein is CAGSEGHPSSYNSPLHF.

The chain couples TRBV13 to TRBJ2-1; D is undetermined. The CDR3 is made up of 12 amino acids. The V gene lost 4 bases and the J gene lost 8 bases, with 9 bases spanning the gap. The germline CDR1 and CDR2 sequences are PRHDT and FYEKMQ (reference sequence). CDR3 in DNA: TGTGCCAGCAGCTCCCCCAGGCATGAGCAGTTCTTC. Amino acid sequence: CASSSPRHEQFF. The full variable domain, its missing parts supplied by reference TRBV13 and TRBJ2-1, is AAGVIQSPRHLIKEKRETATLKCYPIPRHDTVYWYQQGPGQDPQFLISFYEKMQSDKGSIPDRFSAQQFSDYHSELNMSSLELGDSALYFCASSSPRHEQFFGPGTRLTVL.

The V and J genes are TRBV14 and TRBJ2-1, with a possible D match to TRBD2 (5 bases). V was clipped by 4 bases and J by 5 bases, with 12 bases between them. CDR3 length: 14 residues. CDR1 is SGHDN, CDR2 FVKESK, per germline. CDR3: CASSPYQRDNEQFF. CDR3 sequence (DNA): TGTGCCAGCAGCCCTTACCAGAGGGACAATGAGCAGTTCTTC. Filled out from reference TRBV14 and TRBJ2-1, the complete variable domain reads EAGVTQFPSHSVIEKGQTVTLRCDPISGHDNLYWYRRVMGKEIKFLLHFVKESKQDESGMPNNRFLAERTGGTYSTLKVQPAELEDSGVYFCASSPYQRDNEQFFGPGTRLTVL.

This sequence joins TRBV28 and TRBJ2-5; 8 bases map to TRBD2. Germline CDR1 reads MDHEN; CDR2 reads SYDVKM. J was trimmed by 4 bases and V by 5 bases; bases with no gene match: 6. The CDR3 loop spans 14 amino acids. The CDR3 nucleotides read TGTGCCAGCAGTCTTTACGGGGGGGCAGAGACCCAGTACTTC. It translates to CASSLYGGAETQYF.

This clonotype was counted a single time. The chain couples TRBV3-1 to TRBJ2-1; D might be TRBD1 or TRBD2, each matching 9 bases. The CDR3 contains 17 residues. Per the germline V gene, CDR1 is LGHDT and CDR2 is YNNKEL (reference sequence). The germline V and J ends were trimmed by 8 bases and 1 base, with 21 bases remaining between them. CDR3 in DNA: TGTGCCAGCCAAACAGGGGGCGCGGGGGGGTCCTACAATGAGCAGTTCTTC. Its protein is CASQTGGAGGSYNEQFF.

CDR3 residues: CASSHWEWETQYF. The DNA of the CDR3 is TGTGCCAGCAGCCACTGGGAGTGGGAGACCCAGTACTTC. The V call is TRBV14, the J call TRBJ2-4, with a possible D match to TRBD2 (5 bases). The J call may be wrong; the DNA end is better matched by TRBJ2-5. This CDR3 comprises 13 residues. CDR1 is SGHDN and CDR2 is FVKESK in the germline V gene.

This clonotype has more than one count but fewer than ten. The chain uses TRBV21-1 and TRBJ2-3; TRBD2, as called in the table, went unchecked against the DNA. TRBV21-1 is a listed pseudogene. There are 16 residues in the CDR3. The CDR3 here is CASSKRGREAPDTQYF. The CDR3 nucleotides are TGTGCCAGCAGCAAGAGGGGGCGGGAGGCCCCAGATACGCAGTATTTT.

This clonotype was counted between two and nine times. The chain employs TRBV20-1 and TRBJ2-1; tentative D call: TRBD1 (5 bases). The CDR3 runs to 11 residues. V was pared by 3 bases and J by 10 bases, with 10 bases between. Germline values: CDR1 DFQATT, CDR2 SNEGSKA (reference sequence). The CDR3 spells CSASGRQEQFF. CDR3 coding DNA: TGCAGTGCTAGTGGCCGACAGGAGCAGTTCTTC.

About this clonotype: One end of the junction is discordant with germline, which a read error may explain. The gene calls are TRBV29-1 and TRBJ2-5; D is possibly TRBD1 (6 bases). Looked up from germline, CDR1 is SQVTM and CDR2 is ANQGSEA. CDR3 length equals 14 residues. CDR3 DNA: TGCAGCGTCGAAGAGGGGGATGGAGGCGACGGGCAGTACTTC. As protein: CSVEEGDGGDGQYF. Looking up the rest from reference TRBV29-1 and TRBJ2-5 gives the full variable domain: SAVISQKPSRDICQRGTSLTIQCQVDSQVTMMFWYRQQPGQSLTLIATANQGSEATYESGFVIDKFPISRPNLTFSTLTVSNMSPEDSSIYLCSVEEGDGGDGQYFGPGTRLLVL.